The 26 T cell receptor beta chains below all came from one sample that was sequenced in a study of CD8+CD57+ T cells in acquired aplastic anemia. Profiles of TCR beta VDJ and CDR3 were generated from a genomic DNA template. MiXCR, applied by TCRdb to the reads, yields one record per CDR3 protein. The sample includes 150,000 or so distinct CDR3 sequences, approximately 52% seen only once; the top ten take over 9.5%. Patients selected for sequencing had displayed CD8+CD57+ cell expansion by flow cytometry. The sample consisted of sorted CD4+, CD8+, or CD8+CD57+ T cells (not recorded which) from PBMCs. Every receptor here comes from a human donor with aplastic anemia.

DNA of the CDR3: TGCGCCAGCAGTGATTCAGGGGGAAGCTCCTACGAGCAGTACTTC. It codes for CASSDSGGSSYEQYF. The chain recombines TRBV10-1 with TRBJ2-7; 7 nucleotides line up with TRBD1. Germline V CDR1 and CDR2: WNHNN, SYGVQD (reference sequence). V lost 3 bases to trimming and J lost 0 bases; unmatched junction nucleotides: 5. CDR3 size: 15 residues.

V is TRBV29-1 and J is TRBJ2-7; 7 positions match TRBD2. There are 14 residues in the CDR3. The ends lost 2 bases at V and 0 bases at J; junction bases unmatched: 4. Germline CDR1 and CDR2: SQVTM and ANQGSEA. The CDR3 coding sequence is TGCAGCGTTGAATTGAGGACTAGCTCCTACGAGCAGTACTTC. It specifies CSVELRTSSYEQYF.

This clonotype was detected a few times. V is TRBV10-3 and J is TRBJ1-2, with D tentatively TRBD1 (5 bases). V was shortened by 7 bases and J by 4 bases, with 19 bases between the two germline ends. From germline, CDR1 is ENHRY and CDR2 SYGVKD. The CDR3 consists of 15 residues. In DNA form, the CDR3 reads TGTGCCATCAAAGGTTCCGCGGTAGACAGCTATGGCTACACCTTC. Translation gives CAIKGSAVDSYGYTF.

The chain couples TRBV5-5 to TRBJ2-7, with TRBD1 matching 8 bases. V shed 1 base and J 6 bases; nucleotides not matched to a gene: 6. CDR1 SGHKS and CDR2 YYEKEE come from the germline V gene (reference sequence). The CDR3 is 14 amino acids. The CDR3 nucleotides are TGTGCCAGCAGCTTGACGCAGGGGGCGGCCGAGCAGTACTTC. As protein: CASSLTQGAAEQYF.

Details on this clonotype: A much larger clone is a single base away; this may be a read error. CDR3 in amino acids: CSVGQSSSYEQYF. In DNA, the CDR3 is TGCAGCGTTGGACAGTCAAGCTCCTACGAGCAGTACTTC. The chain combines TRBV29-1 with TRBJ2-7, with D perhaps TRBD1 (5 bases). The germline V and J ends were trimmed by 4 bases and 0 bases, with 10 bases remaining between them. The length of the CDR3 is 13 residues. Germline-derived CDR1 and CDR2 are SQVTM and ANQGSEA.

A word on this clonotype: The germline gene is not matched at one end of the junction; a read error may be the cause. J is TRBJ2-7 and V is TRBV2; TRBD2 agrees at 13 bases. The germline V gene has CDR1 SNHLY and CDR2 FYNNEI. CDR3 length: 14 residues. The CDR3 spells CASSTSGRGYGQYF. In nucleotides, the CDR3 is TGTGCCAGCAGTACTAGCGGGAGGGGCTACGGGCAGTACTTC.

Note on this clonotype: The CDR3 carries no conserved terminal phenylalanine or tryptophan, so it likely arises from a read error. This chain links TRBV2 with TRBJ2-5, with D perhaps given as TRBD1 or TRBD2 (5 bases each). This CDR3 has 15 residues. Germline V gene data show CDR1 as SNHLY and CDR2 as FYNNEI. V was clipped by 8 bases and J by 0 bases, with 16 bases between them. The CDR3 bases are TGTGCCAGCTCTGCAAAGGGACGGAACCAAGAGACCCAGTACTCC. Its protein product is CASSAKGRNQETQYS.

This clonotype showed up many times. The V gene is TRBV5-4, the J gene TRBJ2-3; 14 bases align to TRBD2. Trimming took 3 bases from V and 6 from J; bases not matched to a gene: 6. The CDR3 loop spans 16 amino acids. Germline CDR1 SGHNT, CDR2 YYREEE (reference sequence). The CDR3 DNA reads as TGTGCCAGCAGCTGGGGGACTAGCGGGGGTCCGGATACGCAGTATTTT. As protein: CASSWGTSGGPDTQYF.

Concerning this clonotype: A much larger clonotype is one base distant, so this may be a read error. The rearrangement links TRBV6-5 to TRBJ1-2, with 7 bases aligning to TRBD1. This CDR3 comprises 15 residues. The V and J ends lost 3 bases and 1 base, in that order; junction bases with no gene match: 5. CDR1 is MNHEY and CDR2 is SVGAGI in the germline V gene. CDR3 DNA: TGTGCCAGCAGTTATGGGGACAGCCTTAACTATGGCTACACCTTC. Translated, it gives CASSYGDSLNYGYTF.

This clonotype was counted between two and nine times. The chain is built from TRBV29-1 and TRBJ2-7; 11 nucleotides line up with TRBD1. The CDR3 is made up of 12 amino acids. Losses at the gene ends were 6 bases for V and 6 bases for J; bases not matched to a gene: 4. Germline CDR1 and CDR2: SQVTM and ANQGSEA. CDR3 in DNA: TGCAGCGTGTTGGACAGGGGGCCCGAGCAGTACTTC. It encodes CSVLDRGPEQYF.

The V call is TRBV25-1, the J call TRBJ1-2; possible D gene TRBD1, 6 bases. V shed 4 bases and J shed 2 bases, with 14 bases lying between them. CDR3 length: 15 residues. Germline-derived CDR1 and CDR2 are MGHDK and SYGVNS. The CDR3 DNA is TGTGCCAGCAGTGGCAACAGGGAGGGAAACTATGGCTACACCTTC. It codes for CASSGNREGNYGYTF.

The chain is built from TRBV7-9 and TRBJ1-1; TRBD1 matches at 7 bases. Trimming at V came to 6 bases and at J to 8 bases, leaving 12 bases not matched to a gene. Germline-derived CDR1 and CDR2 are SEHNR and FQNEAQ (reference sequence). The CDR3 is 14 residues long. CDR3 amino acids: CASRARQGWEEAFF. In nucleotides, the CDR3 is TGTGCCAGCAGGGCCCGACAGGGATGGGAAGAAGCTTTCTTT.

This clonotype was observed many times. The V and J genes are TRBV14 and TRBJ2-7; 7 bases are shared with TRBD1. Per germline, CDR1 SGHDN and CDR2 FVKESK. Trimming cost V 0 bases and J 7 bases; bases outside gene matches: 3. The CDR3 sequence is 13 residues long. For the CDR3, the DNA is TGTGCCAGCAGCCAAGACGCCAGGGGGGAGCAGTACTTC. This gives the protein CASSQDARGEQYF.

This clonotype has ten or more counts. The chain employs TRBV12-3 or TRBV12-4 and TRBJ2-1, with D unclear. This CDR3 spans 14 amino acids. V lost 3 bases and J 1 base, leaving 7 bases between the germline ends. This chain's CDR3 is CASSFRLSYNEQFF. The DNA for the CDR3 is TGTGCCAGCAGTTTCCGTCTATCCTACAATGAGCAGTTCTTC.

This clonotype was detected many times. The chain couples TRBV19 to TRBJ2-7; possible D gene TRBD2, 6 bases. CDR1 LNHDA and CDR2 SQIVND come from the germline V gene (reference sequence). Trimming shortened V by 0 bases and J by 6 bases, and 15 bases separated the two germline ends. This CDR3 region has 15 residues. The CDR3 DNA sequence: TGTGCCAGTAGTATAGATCTCTGGGCTAGCGCCGAGCAGTACTTC. Protein: CASSIDLWASAEQYF.

This clonotype has more than one count but fewer than ten. This chain uses TRBV2 with TRBJ1-6; D not resolved. V was shortened by 6 bases and J by 9 bases, with 9 bases between the two germline ends. CDR1 and CDR2 (germline): SNHLY, FYNNEI. The CDR3 is 12 amino acids. CDR3 amino acids: CASRAGSSPLHF. The DNA for the CDR3 is TGTGCCAGCAGGGCGGGGAGTTCACCCCTCCACTTT. The full variable domain, its missing parts supplied by reference TRBV2 and TRBJ1-6, is EPEVTQTPSHQVTQMGQEVILRCVPISNHLYFYWYRQILGQKVEFLVSFYNNEISEKSEIFDDQFSVERPDGSNFTLKIRSTKLEDSAMYFCASRAGSSPLHFGNGTRLTVT.

This clonotype showed up many times. The V call is TRBV19, the J call TRBJ1-6; unclear D gene. The germline V gene encodes CDR1 LNHDA and CDR2 SQIVND (reference sequence). The CDR3 runs to 14 residues. V was shortened by 6 bases and J by 4 bases, with 10 bases between the two germline ends. In nucleotides, the CDR3 is TGTGCCAGTAGACCCGACATTTATAATTCACCCCTCCACTTT. Amino acid sequence: CASRPDIYNSPLHF.

This clonotype was recorded many times. The chain links TRBV5-6 to TRBJ2-6; D is undetermined. Germline-derived CDR1 and CDR2 are SGHDT and YYEEEE. This CDR3 has 13 amino acids. V dropped 4 bases and J dropped 0 bases, with 2 bases sitting between them. The CDR3 DNA sequence: TGTGCCAGCAGCCACTCTGGGGCCAACGTCCTGACTTTC. Encoded protein: CASSHSGANVLTF.

The J gene is TRBJ2-3, the V gene TRBV7-2; 9 bases are a match to TRBD1. Germline assignment: CDR1 SGHTA and CDR2 FQGNSA. Trimming at V came to 5 bases and at J to 6 bases, leaving 6 bases not matched to a gene. CDR3 length: 14 residues. Written as DNA, the CDR3 is TGTGCCAGCAGCCTGGACAGGGGTCGGGATACGCAGTATTTT. Translating gives CASSLDRGRDTQYF. Full variable domain (rest looked up from reference TRBV7-2 and TRBJ2-3): GAGVSQSPSNKVTEKGKDVELRCDPISGHTALYWYRQSLGQGLEFLIYFQGNSAPDKSGLPSDRFSAERTGGSVSTLTIQRTQQEDSAVYLCASSLDRGRDTQYFGPGTRLTVL.

The chain is built from TRBV25-1 and TRBJ1-5; D not certain. CDR1 is MGHDK, CDR2 SYGVNS, per germline. This CDR3 region has 13 residues. V was pared by 2 bases and J by 4 bases, with 6 bases between. CDR3 DNA sequence: TGTGCCAGCAGTGAAGCGAGTAATCAGCCCCAGCATTTT. Amino acids: CASSEASNQPQHF.

This clonotype was counted at least ten times. The gene calls are TRBV6-5 and TRBJ1-2; maybe TRBD1 (6 bases). The germline V gene has CDR1 MNHEY and CDR2 SVGAGI. The ends were cut back, 5 bases at V and 4 bases at J, with 14 bases in the middle. CDR3 size: 14 residues. The CDR3 is CASSPGVGSYGYTF. The CDR3 nucleotides read TGTGCCAGCAGTCCAGGGGTGGGTTCCTATGGCTACACCTTC.

A few counts support this clonotype. The chain carries TRBV7-3 and TRBJ2-5; TRBD2 might be the D (6 bases). V shed 5 bases and J shed 1 base, with 11 bases lying between them. CDR3 size: 14 residues. Germline lookup yields CDR1 SGHTA and CDR2 FQGTGA. CDR3 amino acids: CASSPTGLQETQYF. In DNA, the CDR3 is TGTGCCAGCAGCCCCACGGGACTCCAAGAGACCCAGTACTTC.

As concerns this clonotype: A clone one base away is much larger, so this may be a read error. V gene TRBV27 combines with J gene TRBJ2-5; D ambiguous. Trimming removed 8 bases at V and 4 bases at J, with 17 bases between. The CDR3 contains 14 residues. Germline values: CDR1 MNHEY, CDR2 SMNVEV (reference sequence). CDR3 residues: CASGPPGSGETQYF. The CDR3 DNA reads TGTGCCAGCGGTCCTCCAGGTTCAGGAGAGACCCAGTACTTC.

The table lists this clonotype with a few counts. The chain combines TRBV7-9 with TRBJ1-5, with unresolved D. The CDR3 is made up of 12 amino acids. Germline CDR1 and CDR2: SEHNR and FQNEAQ (reference sequence). Trimming took 3 bases from V and 7 from J, leaving 7 bases between them. CDR3 nucleotide sequence: TGTGCCAGCAGCTTGATGTCGCAGCCCCAGCATTTT. It codes for CASSLMSQPQHF.

The chain combines TRBV6-1 with TRBJ2-1; 12 nucleotides match TRBD2. The CDR3 sequence is 15 residues long. Germline CDR1 reads MNHNS; CDR2 reads SASEGT. V shed 6 bases and J 2 bases; nucleotides not matched to a gene: 2. For the CDR3, the DNA is TGTGCCAGCAGATCTAGCGGGGGGGCCTACAATGAGCAGTTCTTC. Translating it yields CASRSSGGAYNEQFF.

The chain is built from TRBV6-2 or TRBV6-3 and TRBJ1-2, with TRBD1 identical over 7 bases. Germline loops: CDR1 MNHEY, CDR2 SVGEGT. CDR3 length equals 18 residues. Trimming at V came to 2 bases and at J to 4 bases, leaving 16 bases not matched to a gene. CDR3 region: CASSYARTGQVSTYGYTF. CDR3 DNA sequence: TGTGCCAGCAGTTACGCCAGGACAGGACAGGTATCTACCTATGGCTACACCTTC.